One and the same sample provided the 7 T cell receptor beta chains below, sequenced in a study of OX40 agonist ivuxolimab in advanced cancers. Profiled with immunoSEQ multiplex PCR; TCRdb holds only in-frame clones, not every one. This sample carries tens of thousands of clones, approximately 84% of them seen once, and the ten largest clones take more than 3.5%. This sample comprised CD4+ or CD8+ T cells sorted from blood, obtained in a trial of the OX40 agonist ivuxolimab. The source of these receptors is an adult with an advanced solid tumor such as melanoma, head and neck, liver or kidney cancer.

V and J are TRBV19 and TRBJ2-1; 9 bases match TRBD2. This CDR3 region has 15 residues. Germline values: CDR1 LNHDA, CDR2 SQIVND (reference sequence). Trimming removed 8 bases from V and 10 bases from J; junction bases left unmatched: 15. The CDR3 region has the DNA TGTGCCAGTGGATCGCGGCTAGCGGGAAGCGGAGAGCAGTTCTTC. It encodes CASGSRLAGSGEQFF.

V usage is TRBV4-2 and J usage is TRBJ2-3; 11 bases align to TRBD2. Germline values: CDR1 LGHNA, CDR2 YNFKEQ. The junction had 12 bases not matched to a gene; V was cut back by 4 bases and J by 6 bases. The CDR3 is 17 residues long. As DNA, the CDR3 is TGTGCCAGCAGCCCCTCCGGTGTAGCGGGGGGGCCTGATACGCAGTATTTT. This encodes CASSPSGVAGGPDTQYF.

The rearrangement uses TRBV5-1 and TRBJ2-5; D may be TRBD2 (6 bases). This CDR3 region has 15 residues. Looked up from germline, CDR1 is SGHRS and CDR2 is YFSETQ. V lost 0 bases, J lost 2 bases, and 11 bases lay in between. CDR3 DNA sequence: TGCGCCAGCAGCTTGGAAGAGCGGGTACAAGAGACCCAGTACTTC. As protein: CASSLEERVQETQYF.

Concerning this clone: At one end the junction does not follow the germline gene, possibly because of a read error. The chain uses TRBV7-8 and TRBJ2-7, with D perhaps matching TRBD1 (6 bases). This CDR3 comprises 11 residues. CDR1 and CDR2 from the germline V gene are SGHVS and FQNEAQ. CDR3 coding DNA: TGTGCCAGCAGCTTAGACAGGGCAGCAAGTTTC. Protein product: CASSLDRAASF.

V usage is TRBV5-8 and J usage is TRBJ2-7; 8 bases are shared with TRBD2. This CDR3 has 16 residues. The germline V gene encodes CDR1 SGHTS and CDR2 YDEGEE. Unmatched junction bases numbered 12, after V lost 0 bases and J lost 7 bases. CDR3 sequence reads: CASSLVDSTSGGEQYF. CDR3 nucleotides: TGTGCCAGCAGCTTGGTGGACAGCACTAGCGGTGGAGAGCAGTACTTC. The full variable domain, rest sourced from reference TRBV5-8 and TRBJ2-7, is EAGVTQSPTHLIKTRGQQATLRCSPISGHTSVYWYQQALGLGLQFLLWYDEGEERNRGNFPPRFSGRQFPNYSSELNVNALELEDSALYLCASSLVDSTSGGEQYFGPGTRLTVT.

This rearrangement joins TRBV7-9 to TRBJ2-3, with unresolved D. The CDR3 is 12 residues long. In germline, CDR1 is SEHNR, CDR2 FQNEAQ (reference sequence). Trimming removed 4 bases from V and 2 bases from J, with 4 bases in between. The CDR3 coding sequence is TGTGCCAGCAGCTCAGTCACAGATACGCAGTATTTT. Amino acids: CASSSVTDTQYF.

CDR3 nucleotide sequence: TGTGCCAGCGGATCGCCGTCCTCCTACAATGAGCAGTTCTTC. Amino acids: CASGSPSSYNEQFF. The gene calls are TRBV10-3 and TRBJ2-1; D is undetermined. The CDR3 consists of 14 residues. V lost 10 bases and J lost 0, with 13 bases in between. Germline values: CDR1 ENHRY, CDR2 SYGVKD.